The TCR beta chain under discussion was sequenced for a study of blood T cell repertoires in COVID-19. Study overall: Acute and convalescent COVID-19 samples came from the United States, Italy and Spain. PBMCs, B-cell-depleted T cells, or T cells were the source of the cDNA or gDNA that made up the material.

This clone was picked up a small number of times. Original analysis: Amplification of reference gene primers was used by the study to estimate nucleated cell counts. Clones were sequenced by immunoSEQ multiplex PCR, and TCRdb holds only the in-frame ones, with some missing. V, J and clone size derive from that table, while D and trimming were established from the DNA sequence. The sample records about 90,000 clones, roughly 90% being singletons. Seattle's cohort entered during active infection and was followed longitudinally. Sequences were obtained from peripheral blood. This TCR derives from a man aged 50-60 years with COVID-19, enrolled during active disease.

CDR3 sequence (DNA): TGTGCCAGTAGCCGGGACAGGGCCTACAATGAGCAGTTCTTC. Translated, it gives CASSRDRAYNEQFF. The chain combines TRBV19 with TRBJ2-1; 9 nucleotides line up with TRBD1. There are 14 residues in the CDR3. The V gene's germline CDR1 is LNHDA and CDR2 SQIVND (reference sequence). The junction had 2 bases not matched to a gene; V was cut back by 6 bases and J by 2 bases.